Included here is one T cell receptor beta chain sequence, with context. This entry belongs to a study of cytomegalovirus exposure and HLA in healthy donors. Trimming at V came to 6 bases and at J to 2 bases, leaving 4 bases not matched to a gene. CDR1 MDHEN and CDR2 SYDVKM come from the germline V gene. The CDR3 totals 15 residues. Regarding donors, all were healthy bone marrow donors. Researchers ran the PCR with 60 Vbeta and 13 Jbeta primers. TCRdb's copy holds only in-frame clones and misses some; the assay was immunoSEQ multiplex PCR. Of 95,000 to 100,000 clones in the sample, around 83% were seen once.

The chain is built from TRBV28 and TRBJ1-6; TRBD1 matches at 7 bases. Sequencing was carried out using PBMCs. This clonotype was obtained from a man aged 25 to 45 in good health and CMV-seronegative. CDR3 in DNA: TGTGCCAGCAGGCTCGGGACAGCCTATAATTCACCCCTCCACTTT. Its translation: CASRLGTAYNSPLHF.